The source of this T cell receptor beta chain is a study of blood T cell repertoires in COVID-19. About the study: Samples representing acute and convalescent COVID-19 were sourced from the United States, Italy and Spain.

CDR1 MNHEY and CDR2 SVGAGI come from the germline V gene. Between the trimmed V and J ends, which lost 10 bases and 7 bases, there was a span of 10 bases. This CDR3 is built from 10 residues. Produced via immunoSEQ multiplex PCR; TCRdb's table is partial and in-frame only. The table includes roughly 250,000 clones, 81% detected once. The V call is TRBV6-5, the J call TRBJ1-1, with a possible D match to TRBD1 (5 bases). Sequences were obtained from peripheral blood. The TCR was taken from a woman aged 60-70 years with active or convalescent COVID-19. The CDR3 protein is CAIRGGEAFF. The CDR3 DNA reads TGTGCCATCCGGGGGGGTGAAGCTTTCTTT.